A single T cell receptor (beta chain) is shown here with its context. Its target is not known. This sample is drawn from a study of T cells after yellow fever vaccination. General study findings and limits: Of the clonotypes, a small share occurred in both CD4 and CD8 compartments. The study re-detected most primary-vaccination clones after the booster (around 96% CD4, approximately 87% CD8). There was a possibility that FACS-sorted repertoires contained abundant clonotypes contaminating from the bulk population.

It was through 5'RACE template switching that TCR cDNA was made, with a universal primer site and UMIs added. One entry per CDR3 protein results from TCRdb running MiXCR on the 5' RACE reads. The table shows roughly 310,000 distinct CDR3 sequences, with approximately 3.9% occurring only once. V lost 4 bases to trimming and J lost 3 bases, with 10 bases between them. Germline CDR1 and CDR2: MNHNS and SASEGT. The CDR3 spans 13 residues. Sample: PBMCs, taken on the day of the yellow fever booster vaccination. The TCR was taken from a man aged 18 to 29 who received the YFV17D yellow fever vaccine. The chain joins TRBV6-1 to TRBJ2-7, with TRBD1 as a possible D gene (5 bases). CDR3 bases: TGTGCCAGCAGTGGAGGCGACAGCTACGAGCAGTACGTC. This sequence encodes CASSGGDSYEQYV.